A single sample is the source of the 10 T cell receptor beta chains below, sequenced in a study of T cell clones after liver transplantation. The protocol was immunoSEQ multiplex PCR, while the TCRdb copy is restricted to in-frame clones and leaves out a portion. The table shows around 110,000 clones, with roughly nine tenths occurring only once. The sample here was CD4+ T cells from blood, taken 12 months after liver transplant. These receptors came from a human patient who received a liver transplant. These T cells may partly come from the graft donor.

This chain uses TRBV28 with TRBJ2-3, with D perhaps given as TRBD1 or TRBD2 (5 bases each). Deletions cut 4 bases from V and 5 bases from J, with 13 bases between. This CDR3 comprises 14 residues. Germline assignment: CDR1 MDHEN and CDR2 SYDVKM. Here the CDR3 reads CASSSFGGGDTQYF. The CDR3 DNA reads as TGTGCCAGCAGTTCCTTTGGTGGGGGAGATACGCAGTATTTT.

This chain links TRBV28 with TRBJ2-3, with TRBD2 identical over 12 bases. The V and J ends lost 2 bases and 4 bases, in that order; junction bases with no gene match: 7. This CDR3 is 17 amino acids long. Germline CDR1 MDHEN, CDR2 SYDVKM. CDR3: CASSLPSGRAEADTQYF. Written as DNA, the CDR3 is TGTGCCAGCAGTTTACCTAGCGGGAGGGCCGAGGCAGATACGCAGTATTTT.

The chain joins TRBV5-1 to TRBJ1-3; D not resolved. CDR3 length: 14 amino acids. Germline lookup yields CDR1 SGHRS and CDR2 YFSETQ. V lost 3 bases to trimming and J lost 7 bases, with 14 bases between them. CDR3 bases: TGCGCCAGCAGCTCGGACCCACGGGCGAACACCATATATTTT. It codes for CASSSDPRANTIYF.

The CDR3 DNA sequence: TGCGCCAGCAGTGAGGACACGCACTCTGGAAACACCATATATTTT. Its translation is CASSEDTHSGNTIYF. The chain combines TRBV10-2 with TRBJ1-3; D gene uncertain. The CDR3 covers 15 residues. Germline V gene sequence: CDR1 WSHSY, CDR2 SAAADI. Between the trimmed V and J ends, which lost 2 bases and 0 bases, there was a span of 8 bases.

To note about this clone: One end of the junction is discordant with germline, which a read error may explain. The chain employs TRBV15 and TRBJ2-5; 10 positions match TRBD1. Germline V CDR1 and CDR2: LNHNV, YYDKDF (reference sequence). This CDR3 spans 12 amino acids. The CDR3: CATSRVDRGHHF. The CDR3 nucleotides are TGTGCCACCAGCAGGGTAGACAGGGGGCATCACTTC. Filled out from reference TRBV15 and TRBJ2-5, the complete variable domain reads DAMVIQNPRYQVTQFGKPVTLSCSQTLNHNVMYWYQQKSSQAPKLLFHYYDKDFNNEADTPDNFQSRRPNTSFCFLDIRSPGLGDTAMYLCATSRVDRGHHFGPGTRLLVL.

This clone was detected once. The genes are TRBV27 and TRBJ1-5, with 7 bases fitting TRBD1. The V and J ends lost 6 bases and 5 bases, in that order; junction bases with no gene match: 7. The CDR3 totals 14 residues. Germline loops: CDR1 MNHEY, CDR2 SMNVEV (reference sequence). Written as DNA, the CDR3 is TGTGCCAGCAGCCAGGGGGGGATAGATCAGCCCCAGCATTTT. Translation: CASSQGGIDQPQHF.

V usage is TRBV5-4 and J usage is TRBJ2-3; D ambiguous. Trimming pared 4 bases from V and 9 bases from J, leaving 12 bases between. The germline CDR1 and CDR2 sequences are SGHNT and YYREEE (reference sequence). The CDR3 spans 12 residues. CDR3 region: CASSVDPTTQYF. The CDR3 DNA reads TGTGCCAGCAGCGTTGACCCCACCACGCAGTATTTT. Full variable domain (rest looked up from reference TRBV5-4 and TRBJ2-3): ETGVTQSPTHLIKTRGQQVTLRCSSQSGHNTVSWYQQALGQGPQFIFQYYREEENGRGNFPPRFSGLQFPNYSSELNVNALELDDSALYLCASSVDPTTQYFGPGTRLTVL.

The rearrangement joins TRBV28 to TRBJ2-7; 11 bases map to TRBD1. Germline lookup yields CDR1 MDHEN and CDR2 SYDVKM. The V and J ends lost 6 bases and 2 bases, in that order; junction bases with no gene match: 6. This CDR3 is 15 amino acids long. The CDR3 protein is CASRSLGQGAYEQYF. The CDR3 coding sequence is TGTGCCAGCAGGTCATTGGGACAGGGGGCCTACGAGCAGTACTTC. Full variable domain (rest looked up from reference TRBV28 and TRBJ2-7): DVKVTQSSRYLVKRTGEKVFLECVQDMDHENMFWYRQDPGLGLRLIYFSYDVKMKEKGDIPEGYSVSREKKERFSLILESASTNQTSMYLCASRSLGQGAYEQYFGPGTRLTVT.

The CDR3 loop reads CASSQGTGNYEQYF. The CDR3 region has the DNA TGTGCCAGCAGCCAAGGGACTGGAAACTACGAGCAGTACTTC. The chain carries TRBV14 and TRBJ2-7; D perhaps matches TRBD2 (5 bases). The CDR3 length is 14 residues. V was pared by 1 base and J by 3 bases, with 10 bases between. Germline CDR1 and CDR2: SGHDN and FVKESK.

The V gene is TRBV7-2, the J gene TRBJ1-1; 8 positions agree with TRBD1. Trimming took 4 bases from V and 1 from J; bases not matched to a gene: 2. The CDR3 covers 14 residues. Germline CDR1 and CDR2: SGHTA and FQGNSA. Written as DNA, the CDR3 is TGTGCCAGCAGCTCGCAGGGGGCGAACACTGAAGCTTTCTTT. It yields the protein CASSSQGANTEAFF.